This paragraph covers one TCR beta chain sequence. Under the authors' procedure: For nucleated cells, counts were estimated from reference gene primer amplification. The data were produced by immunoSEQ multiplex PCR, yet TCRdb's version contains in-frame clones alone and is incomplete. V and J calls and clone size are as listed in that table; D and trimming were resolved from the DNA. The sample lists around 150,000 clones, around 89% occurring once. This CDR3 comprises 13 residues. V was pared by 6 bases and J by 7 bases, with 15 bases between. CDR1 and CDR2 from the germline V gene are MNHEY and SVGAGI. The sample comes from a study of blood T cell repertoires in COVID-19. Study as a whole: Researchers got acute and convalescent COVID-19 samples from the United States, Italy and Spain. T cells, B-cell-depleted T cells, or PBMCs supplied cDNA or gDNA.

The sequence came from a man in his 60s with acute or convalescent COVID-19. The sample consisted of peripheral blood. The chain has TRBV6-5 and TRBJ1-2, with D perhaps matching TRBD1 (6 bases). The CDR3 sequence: CASSPRGRGGYTF. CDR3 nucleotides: TGTGCCAGCAGCCCCAGGGGCAGAGGTGGCTACACCTTC.